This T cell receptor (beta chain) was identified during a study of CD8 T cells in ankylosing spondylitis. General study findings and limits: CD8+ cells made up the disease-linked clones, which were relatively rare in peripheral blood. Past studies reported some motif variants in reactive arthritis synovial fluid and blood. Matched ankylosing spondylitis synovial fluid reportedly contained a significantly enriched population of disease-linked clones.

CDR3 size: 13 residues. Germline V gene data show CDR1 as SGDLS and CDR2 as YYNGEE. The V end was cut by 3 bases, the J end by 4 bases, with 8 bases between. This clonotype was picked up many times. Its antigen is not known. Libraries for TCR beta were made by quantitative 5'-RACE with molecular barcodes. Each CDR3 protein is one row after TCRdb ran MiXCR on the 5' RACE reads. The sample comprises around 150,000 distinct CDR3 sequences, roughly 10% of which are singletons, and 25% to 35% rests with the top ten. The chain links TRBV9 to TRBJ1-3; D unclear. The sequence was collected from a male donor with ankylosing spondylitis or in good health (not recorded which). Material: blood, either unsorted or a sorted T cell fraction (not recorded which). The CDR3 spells CASSETAGNTIYF. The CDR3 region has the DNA TGTGCCAGCAGCGAAACAGCCGGAAACACCATATATTTT.